The clone carrying this T cell receptor (beta chain) was detected only once. For repertoire sequencing, the TCR beta CDR3 regions were amplified from RNA transcripts. RT-PCR in the first round used HTBI primers; a second-round multiplex PCR followed. From the multiplex PCR reads, TCRdb called clonotypes with MiXCR, one entry per CDR3 protein. The sample consists of around 1.1 million distinct CDR3 sequences, about 40% of them appearing once. Hyperthyroidism was new, under 2 months, in patients aged 18 to 65. The data derive from a study of Graves' ophthalmopathy and Graves' hyperthyroidism. The sequenced sample was peripheral blood or thyroid tissue (not recorded which). The clonotype comes from an adult man with Graves' hyperthyroidism.

CDR3 DNA sequence: TGTGCCAGCAGCCCGGGGGGGGCCAACGAGCAGTACTTC. Translation gives CASSPGGANEQYF. The rearrangement links TRBV7-9 to TRBJ2-7, with TRBD2 identical over 8 bases. Germline CDR1 reads SEHNR; CDR2 reads FQNEAQ (reference sequence). The CDR3 is 13 residues long. V shed 5 bases and J 5 bases; nucleotides not matched to a gene: 5.